This T cell receptor (beta chain) was identified in a study of cytomegalovirus exposure and HLA in healthy donors. Across the whole study: From donors who were HLA-typed, an early data release held 70 million to 90 million unique TCRs.

The PCR contained 60 Vbeta and 13 Jbeta primers. The protocol was immunoSEQ multiplex PCR, while the TCRdb copy is restricted to in-frame clones and leaves out a portion. The top ten hold about 1.5% of the sample, which has tens of thousands of clones, 75% to 80% seen once. With regard to this clone: The target antigen is unknown.

Germline loops: CDR1 SEHNR, CDR2 FQNEAQ (reference sequence). CDR3 length equals 16 residues. The V and J ends lost 1 base and 5 bases respectively, with 14 bases between them. Study-wide results and limits: In vitro testing confirmed three CMV-associated chains as specific for CMV antigens.

Participants comprised healthy donors of bone marrow. What was sequenced was PBMCs. The sequence derives from a female donor in good health and CMV-seronegative. J is TRBJ2-2 and V is TRBV7-9; the D gene is possibly TRBD2 (5 bases). The CDR3 loop is CASSLGLLAGTGELFF. The CDR3 nucleotides are TGTGCCAGCAGCTTAGGGCTCCTAGCTGGGACCGGGGAGCTGTTTTTT. Full variable domain (outside the CDR3, taken from reference TRBV7-9 and TRBJ2-2): DTGVSQNPRHKITKRGQNVTFRCDPISEHNRLYWYRQTLGQGPEFLTYFQNEAQLEKSRLLSDRFSAERPKGSFSTLEIQRTEQGDSAMYLCASSLGLLAGTGELFFGEGSRLTVL.